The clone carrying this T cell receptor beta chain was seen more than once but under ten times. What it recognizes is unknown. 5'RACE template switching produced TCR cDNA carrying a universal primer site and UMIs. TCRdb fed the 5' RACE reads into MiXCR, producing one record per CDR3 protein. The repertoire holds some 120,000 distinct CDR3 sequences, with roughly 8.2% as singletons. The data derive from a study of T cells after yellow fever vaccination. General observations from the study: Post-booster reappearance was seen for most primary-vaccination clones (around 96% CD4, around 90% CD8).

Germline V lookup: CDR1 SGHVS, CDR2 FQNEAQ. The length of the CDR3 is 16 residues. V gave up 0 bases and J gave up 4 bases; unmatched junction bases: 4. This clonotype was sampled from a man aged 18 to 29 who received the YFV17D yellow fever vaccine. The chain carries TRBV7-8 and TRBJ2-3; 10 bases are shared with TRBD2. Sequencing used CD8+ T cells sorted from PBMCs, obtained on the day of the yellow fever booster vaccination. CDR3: CASSLAYGLAADTQYF. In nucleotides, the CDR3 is TGTGCCAGCAGCTTAGCCTACGGACTAGCGGCAGATACGCAGTATTTT.